This T cell receptor beta chain was identified in a study of T cells in Graves' hyperthyroidism and ophthalmopathy. Study-level findings and limits: Researchers found most expanded thyroid clonotypes above 0.001 in blood as well. Separating ophthalmopathy from stable hyperthyroidism was achieved by a 13 V-J model.

The source material, RNA transcripts, was used to amplify TCR beta CDR3 regions. The TCR CDR3 was amplified in a first-round RT-PCR using the HTBI primer set. MiXCR was run by TCRdb on the multiplex PCR reads, yielding one entry per CDR3 protein. The sample includes 530,000 or so distinct CDR3 sequences, 35% to 55% of them seen just once. Germline V gives CDR1 SQVTM, CDR2 ANQGSEA. The CDR3 extends over 12 amino acids. V was shortened by 4 bases and J by 3 bases, with 8 bases between the two germline ends. For this clonotype: What it binds is unknown.

The material sequenced was peripheral blood or thyroid tissue (not recorded which). The V gene is TRBV29-1, the J gene TRBJ2-3, with D tentatively TRBD2 (6 bases). This receptor was obtained from a woman aged 18-35 years with Graves' hyperthyroidism. CDR3 in DNA: TGCAGCGTTGCTGCGGGAACAGATACGCAGTATTTT. Protein product: CSVAAGTDTQYF.